Following are 24 T cell receptor beta chains from one sample sequenced in a study of patients and donors after allogeneic stem cell transplantation. TCRdb reanalysed the RT-PCR reads using MiXCR and keeps one entry per CDR3 protein. The sample includes some 150,000 distinct CDR3 sequences, about two fifths of them seen just once. Sequenced: blood, either unsorted or a sorted T cell fraction (not recorded which). All receptors derive from a human donor who was either an allogeneic HSCT recipient or a stem cell or donor lymphocyte infusion donor (not recorded which). It is not recorded whose cells these are; they may come from a transplant donor.

This clonotype was observed a single time. The chain recombines TRBV6-5 with TRBJ1-3; 9 bases line up with TRBD1. Germline values: CDR1 MNHEY, CDR2 SVGAGI. The length of the CDR3 is 16 residues. V dropped 5 bases and J dropped 4; count of bases not matched to a gene: 9. As DNA, the CDR3 is TGTGCCAGCAGTCCTCGGACAGGGGCAGGAGGAAACACCATATATTTT. This gives the protein CASSPRTGAGGNTIYF.

This clonotype came up a few times. The chain is built from TRBV29-1 and TRBJ1-4, with D perhaps TRBD1 (6 bases). This CDR3 comprises 16 residues. V was cut by 4 bases and J by 8 bases, with 23 bases left in between. Germline loops: CDR1 SQVTM, CDR2 ANQGSEA. CDR3 bases: TGCAGCGTTGGAGACCCCGGCGGGGGCCCTGGGGAAAAACTGTTTTTT. Protein product: CSVGDPGGGPGEKLFF.

This clonotype was counted between two and nine times. The chain is built from TRBV10-3 and TRBJ1-5; 8 bases map to TRBD1. The germline V gene encodes CDR1 ENHRY and CDR2 SYGVKD. The CDR3 runs 17 residues. Trimming removed 0 bases from V and 4 bases from J; junction bases left unmatched: 8. The CDR3 loop is CAISESKQGVRNQPQHF. CDR3 DNA sequence: TGTGCCATCAGTGAGTCGAAACAGGGGGTGAGGAATCAGCCCCAGCATTTT.

The rearrangement uses TRBV4-2 and TRBJ2-7, with TRBD2 as a possible D gene (6 bases). Germline CDR1 and CDR2: LGHNA and YNFKEQ. The CDR3 spans 12 residues. The ends were cut back, 2 bases at V and 7 bases at J, with 9 bases in the middle. For the CDR3, the DNA is TGTGCCAGCAGCCAACACGCGGGAGAGCAGTACTTC. Residues: CASSQHAGEQYF.

This chain uses TRBV12-3 or TRBV12-4 with TRBJ1-3; D is uncertain. The V gene lost 3 bases and the J gene lost 4 bases, with 7 bases spanning the gap. The CDR3 covers 13 residues. The CDR3 is CASSFPKGNTIYF. CDR3 coding DNA: TGTGCCAGCAGTTTTCCCAAAGGAAACACCATATATTTT.

The chain carries TRBV20-1 and TRBJ1-5; D ambiguous. CDR1 and CDR2 from the germline V gene are DFQATT and SNEGSKA (reference sequence). Between the trimmed V and J ends, which lost 5 bases and 1 base, there was a span of 15 bases. The CDR3 contains 15 residues. CDR3 bases: TGCAGTGCTCCTCCCCCGACACGCAGCAATCAGCCCCAGCATTTT. It yields the protein CSAPPPTRSNQPQHF.

This clonotype was observed a handful of times. This CDR3 reads CASSANQGSDGYTF. As DNA, the CDR3 is TGCGCCAGCAGCGCCAACCAGGGTTCGGATGGCTACACCTTC. The rearrangement joins TRBV5-1 to TRBJ1-2; D is possibly TRBD1 (5 bases). This CDR3 contains 14 residues. The V and J ends lost 4 bases and 6 bases respectively, with 16 bases between them. Per the germline V gene, CDR1 is SGHRS and CDR2 is YFSETQ.

This clonotype was counted a few times. The chain has TRBV15 and TRBJ1-2; D is uncertain. The CDR3 is 18 residues long. The germline gives CDR1 LNHNV, CDR2 YYDKDF (reference sequence). Deletions cut 5 bases from V and 4 bases from J, with 26 bases between. The DNA of the CDR3 is TGTGCCACCAGCGATTCTATCACCCATAGGCATGATGTCTATGGCTACACCTTC. This codes for CATSDSITHRHDVYGYTF.

The chain employs TRBV15 and TRBJ2-7; D is perhaps TRBD1 (5 bases). The V gene lost 1 base and the J gene lost 4 bases, with 14 bases spanning the gap. Germline V lookup: CDR1 LNHNV, CDR2 YYDKDF (reference sequence). CDR3 length: 15 amino acids. CDR3 sequence reads: CATSRGPETEYEQYV. In DNA, the CDR3 is TGTGCCACCAGCAGAGGCCCGGAGACAGAATACGAGCAGTACGTC.

The chain employs TRBV7-8 and TRBJ1-1; no firm D call. The germline V gene encodes CDR1 SGHVS and CDR2 FQNEAQ. Trimming left V 0 bases short and J 1 base short, with 15 bases between. This CDR3 has 17 amino acids. CDR3 in DNA: TGTGCCAGCAGCTTAGCGCATAGGGCCCTGGGGAACACTGAAGCTTTCTTT. It is translated as CASSLAHRALGNTEAFF.

The CDR3 spells CASSQTGAAYEQFF. Here the CDR3 DNA reads TGTGCCAGCAGTCAGACAGGGGCTGCCTATGAGCAGTTCTTC. V gene TRBV12-3 or TRBV12-4 combines with J gene TRBJ2-1; 8 bases are a match to TRBD1. Unmatched junction bases numbered 8, after V lost 5 bases and J lost 8 bases. This CDR3 has 14 amino acids.

The chain has TRBV10-3 and TRBJ1-3; unclear D gene. Germline V gives CDR1 ENHRY, CDR2 SYGVKD. This CDR3 region has 13 residues. Trimming pared 7 bases from V and 0 bases from J, leaving 7 bases between. Here the CDR3 DNA reads TGTGCCATCACCCGGGGCTCTGGAAACACCATATATTTT. Encoded protein: CAITRGSGNTIYF.

This rearrangement joins TRBV27 to TRBJ2-7; D is perhaps TRBD1 (6 bases). The CDR3 is made up of 15 amino acids. Germline V gene data show CDR1 as MNHEY and CDR2 as SMNVEV (reference sequence). V was pared by 5 bases and J by 3 bases, with 17 bases between. The CDR3 DNA sequence: TGTGCCAGCAGTACGAGGACAGCAAATTACTACGAGCAGTACTTC. This gives the protein CASSTRTANYYEQYF.

This clonotype was observed a few times. The chain links TRBV12-3 or TRBV12-4 to TRBJ2-2; D unresolved. CDR3 length: 17 amino acids. V lost 5 bases and J 0 bases, leaving 16 bases between the germline ends. The CDR3 DNA sequence: TGTGCCAGCAGTCCCTCGTCGGCGTTCGCGAACACCGGGGAGCTGTTTTTT. It specifies CASSPSSAFANTGELFF.

This clonotype was counted a few times. The genes are TRBV9 and TRBJ2-5; 8 nucleotides match TRBD2. Trimming removed 2 bases from V and 1 base from J; junction bases left unmatched: 1. CDR1 and CDR2 from the germline V gene are SGDLS and YYNGEE. The CDR3 has 14 residues. The chain's CDR3 is CASSVSGAQETQYF. The CDR3 bases are TGTGCCAGCAGCGTTAGCGGGGCCCAAGAGACCCAGTACTTC. The variable domain in full, completed from reference TRBV9 and TRBJ2-5, reads DSGVTQTPKHLITATGQRVTLRCSPRSGDLSVYWYQQSLDQGLQFLIQYYNGEERAKGNILERFSAQQFPDLHSELNLSSLELGDSALYFCASSVSGAQETQYFGPGTRLLVL.

This clonotype was counted between two and nine times. The V call is TRBV27, the J call TRBJ1-6, with D possibly being TRBD1 (5 bases). Trimming cost V 6 bases and J 7 bases, with 13 bases left between them. CDR1 and CDR2 (germline): MNHEY, SMNVEV (reference sequence). The CDR3 has 14 amino acids. CDR3 coding DNA: TGTGCCAGCAGAAAAGGGGCGTGGAATTCACCCCTCCACTTT. This codes for CASRKGAWNSPLHF.

For this clonotype: At one end, the junction sequence differs from germline, possibly due to a read error. V gene TRBV6-6 combines with J gene TRBJ1-1, with 9 bases identical to TRBD1. There are 13 residues in the CDR3. CDR1 MNHNY and CDR2 SVGAGI come from the germline V gene (reference sequence). The CDR3, as DNA: TGTGCCGGCAGGACAGGGGAGTGGGGTGAAGCTTTCTTT. It specifies CAGRTGEWGEAFF.

This clonotype was found a few times. J is TRBJ1-1 and V is TRBV6-2 or TRBV6-3, with TRBD1 matching 7 bases. The V and J ends lost 4 bases and 11 bases, in that order; junction bases with no gene match: 16. Germline CDR1 is MNHEY and CDR2 is SVGEGT. The CDR3 runs 15 residues. The CDR3: CASSSRPQGVSKAFF. The CDR3 region has the DNA TGTGCCAGCAGTTCCCGGCCTCAGGGGGTGAGCAAGGCTTTCTTT.

The chain carries TRBV14 and TRBJ2-2; D ambiguous. V was clipped by 1 base and J by 7 bases, with 16 bases between them. The length of the CDR3 is 16 residues. CDR1 is SGHDN, CDR2 FVKESK, per germline. For the CDR3, the DNA is TGTGCCAGCAGCCAAGTCTCAAAGGTTCGGAGCGGGGAGCTGTTTTTT. As protein: CASSQVSKVRSGELFF.

This clonotype has only a few counts. CDR3 sequence: CASSPLGRLDEAFF. CDR3 bases: TGTGCCAGCAGCCCCCTTGGGAGGCTTGATGAAGCTTTCTTT. This chain links TRBV3-1 with TRBJ1-1; D unclear. This CDR3 is built from 14 residues. Deletions cut 4 bases from V and 7 bases from J, with 16 bases between. The germline V gene encodes CDR1 LGHDT and CDR2 YNNKEL (reference sequence).

The rearrangement links TRBV14 to TRBJ2-7; perhaps TRBD2 as D (6 bases). There are 13 residues in the CDR3. Trimming shortened V by 3 bases and J by 3 bases, and 9 bases separated the two germline ends. Germline V gene sequence: CDR1 SGHDN, CDR2 FVKESK. CDR3 in amino acids: CASSQMGGYEQYF. CDR3 nucleotide sequence: TGTGCCAGCAGCCAGATGGGGGGCTACGAGCAGTACTTC.

The gene calls are TRBV7-2 and TRBJ2-1; TRBD1 aligns across 11 bases. There are 16 residues in the CDR3. CDR1 is SGHTA, CDR2 FQGNSA, per germline. V trimming: 3 bases; J trimming: 7 bases; junction bases outside the gene matches: 8. Here the CDR3 DNA reads TGTGCCAGCAGCTTGGCCGGGACAGGGGGATTGAATGAGCAGTTCTTC. This gives the protein CASSLAGTGGLNEQFF.

V usage is TRBV20-1 and J usage is TRBJ2-2; perhaps TRBD1 as D (5 bases). Looked up from germline, CDR1 is DFQATT and CDR2 is SNEGSKA (reference sequence). The CDR3 consists of 12 residues. Trimming removed 4 bases at V and 4 bases at J, with 7 bases between. The CDR3 spells CSATGPTGELFF. The CDR3 DNA follows: TGCAGTGCTACAGGGCCCACCGGGGAGCTGTTTTTT.

This clonotype occurred a few times. This chain connects TRBV5-4 to TRBJ2-7, with TRBD1 matching over 9 bases. V lost 3 bases and J lost 3; bases outside the gene matches: 4. The CDR3 covers 14 residues. Germline V lookup: CDR1 SGHNT, CDR2 YYREEE (reference sequence). The CDR3 loop reads CASSWDRENYEQYV. The CDR3 DNA follows: TGTGCCAGCAGCTGGGACAGGGAAAACTACGAGCAGTACGTC.